The next 25 T cell receptor beta chains were all read from a single sample in a study of post-analysis software for immune sequencing data. General study points: Five or six TRBV segments appeared more often in patients than in controls, and TRBV5-6, TRBV5-1 and TRBV20-1 were among these.

The TCR beta cDNA libraries carried unique molecular identifiers. Via MiXCR, TCRdb re-called the PCR reads, giving one row per CDR3 protein. The table includes fewer than 850,000 distinct CDR3 sequences, 25% to 30% detected once. Antigens of these TCRs are unknown. Sequencing was done on a sample of blood. These receptor sequences come from a girl under 18 with multiple sclerosis.

The J gene is TRBJ1-4, the V gene TRBV28, with 8 bases matching TRBD1. The CDR3 consists of 14 residues. Trimming cost V 5 bases and J 8 bases; bases outside gene matches: 7. Germline lookup yields CDR1 MDHEN and CDR2 SYDVKM. The CDR3 is CASSPDRVGEKLFF. The CDR3 bases are TGTGCCAGCAGTCCGGACAGGGTTGGGGAAAAACTGTTTTTT.

The chain carries TRBV20-1 and TRBJ2-5; the D gene is possibly TRBD2 (5 bases). The V gene lost 1 base and the J gene lost 11 bases, with 17 bases spanning the gap. CDR1 and CDR2 from the germline V gene are DFQATT and SNEGSKA (reference sequence). The CDR3 runs to 13 residues. The CDR3 nucleotides are TGCAGTGCTAGAGTAGTGGGGTTTGGGGAGCAGTACTTC. Protein product: CSARVVGFGEQYF.

The table lists this clonotype with a few counts. The rearrangement uses TRBV27 and TRBJ2-1; 9 bases are shared with TRBD1. V lost 5 bases, J lost 2 bases, and 4 bases stayed unmatched. Germline CDR1 is MNHEY and CDR2 is SMNVEV (reference sequence). The CDR3 is made up of 15 amino acids. The CDR3 loop is CASSPDRGAYNEQFF. CDR3 nucleotides: TGTGCCAGCAGTCCGGACAGGGGCGCCTACAATGAGCAGTTCTTC.

In its sample, this clonotype was seen a few times. This chain connects TRBV19 to TRBJ2-7, with D maybe TRBD1 (5 bases). The CDR3 is made up of 14 amino acids. The V end lost 3 bases, the J end lost 0 bases, and 9 bases lay between the germline ends. The V gene's germline CDR1 is LNHDA and CDR2 SQIVND (reference sequence). The CDR3 region has the DNA TGTGCCAGTAGTATCCAGGGCGGCTCCTACGAGCAGTACTTC. Its protein is CASSIQGGSYEQYF.

The chain carries TRBV7-2 and TRBJ2-3, with TRBD2 matching over 8 bases. The CDR3 covers 16 residues. J was trimmed by 7 bases and V by 0 bases; bases with no gene match: 9. CDR1 is SGHTA and CDR2 is FQGNSA in the germline V gene. CDR3 nucleotide sequence: TGTGCCAGCAGCTTAGCGGCGGGGGGCACGAAGAATACGCAGTATTTT. This translates into CASSLAAGGTKNTQYF. Drawing the rest from reference TRBV7-2 and TRBJ2-3, the complete variable domain is GAGVSQSPSNKVTEKGKDVELRCDPISGHTALYWYRQSLGQGLEFLIYFQGNSAPDKSGLPSDRFSAERTGGSVSTLTIQRTQQEDSAVYLCASSLAAGGTKNTQYFGPGTRLTVL.

The gene calls are TRBV4-1 and TRBJ2-4; 9 nucleotides match TRBD1. This CDR3 is 16 amino acids long. The V gene's germline CDR1 is MGHRA and CDR2 YSYEKL. Germline trimming cut 1 base from V and 0 bases from J; bases unmatched to any gene: 1. CDR3 sequence reads: CASSQGDRAAKNIQYF. CDR3 bases: TGCGCCAGCAGCCAAGGGGACAGGGCAGCCAAAAACATTCAGTACTTC.

This clonotype has a handful of counts. V gene TRBV12-3 or TRBV12-4 combines with J gene TRBJ2-5; the D gene is possibly TRBD2 (5 bases). Trimming cost V 1 base and J 5 bases, with 14 bases left between them. The CDR3 consists of 15 residues. CDR3 loop: CASSLGGLAAETQYF. CDR3 coding DNA: TGTGCCAGCAGTTTAGGAGGCCTAGCCGCGGAGACCCAGTACTTC.

This clonotype appeared a few times. The chain joins TRBV15 to TRBJ2-5, with 10 bases fitting TRBD1. The CDR3 consists of 16 residues. V was clipped by 3 bases and J by 5 bases; unmatched bases: 9. The germline gives CDR1 LNHNV, CDR2 YYDKDF (reference sequence). The CDR3 protein is CATSRAGQGVGETQYF. CDR3 sequence (DNA): TGTGCCACCAGCAGGGCCGGACAGGGGGTAGGTGAGACCCAGTACTTC.

This clonotype was counted many times. The V gene is TRBV12-3 or TRBV12-4, the J gene TRBJ2-5; TRBD1 is a possible D gene (6 bases). This CDR3 is 12 amino acids long. Trimming left V 2 bases short and J 11 bases short, with 12 bases between. CDR3 nucleotides: TGTGCCAGCAGTTTAACAAAGGGGGAGCAGTACTTC. As protein: CASSLTKGEQYF.

Note on this clonotype: Just one base apart from a much larger clone, this may be a read error. The V gene is TRBV20-1, the J gene TRBJ2-1, with TRBD1 as a possible D gene (6 bases). This CDR3 has 11 amino acids. CDR1 is DFQATT, CDR2 SNEGSKA, per germline (reference sequence). CDR3 nucleotides: TGCAGGGCTAATTACCAGGGGGAGCAGTTCTTC. This codes for CRANYQGEQFF.

V usage is TRBV29-1 and J usage is TRBJ2-5, with a weak D call TRBD2 (5 bases). The germline V gene encodes CDR1 SQVTM and CDR2 ANQGSEA. Trimming removed 4 bases from V and 11 bases from J, with 23 bases in between. CDR3 length: 14 amino acids. CDR3 residues: CSVVPPGDNNVQYF. In DNA, the CDR3 is TGCAGCGTTGTCCCCCCCGGGGATAACAACGTGCAGTACTTC.

This clonotype was seen ten or more times. This chain uses TRBV6-5 with TRBJ2-1, with 8 bases aligning to TRBD2. The CDR3 has 14 residues. After removal of 6 bases from V and 5 bases from J, the junction contained 6 bases not matched to a gene. Germline V gene data show CDR1 as MNHEY and CDR2 as SVGAGI. CDR3 nucleotide sequence: TGTGCCAGCAGCCTACGGCGGGGGGACAATGAGCAGTTCTTC. As protein: CASSLRRGDNEQFF.

The chain couples TRBV7-2 to TRBJ1-2, with a possible D match to TRBD1 (6 bases). Germline V gene lookup returns CDR1 SGHTA and CDR2 FQGNSA. This CDR3 comprises 14 residues. With 2 bases removed from V and 7 bases from J, the gap between germline ends came to 14 bases. CDR3 DNA: TGTGCCAGCAGCTTAACGGGGGGACATCCTGGCTACACCTTC. This encodes CASSLTGGHPGYTF. Variable domain in full (rest from reference TRBV7-2 and TRBJ1-2): GAGVSQSPSNKVTEKGKDVELRCDPISGHTALYWYRQSLGQGLEFLIYFQGNSAPDKSGLPSDRFSAERTGGSVSTLTIQRTQQEDSAVYLCASSLTGGHPGYTFGSGTRLTVV.

A word on this clonotype: A single base separates this from a much larger clone, so it may be a read error. The chain carries TRBV7-2 and TRBJ2-5, with unresolved D. This CDR3 has 13 amino acids. CDR1 SGHTA and CDR2 FQGNSA come from the germline V gene. CDR3 amino acids: CASSLARQETQCF. The CDR3 DNA reads TGTGCCAGCAGCTTGGCGAGGCAAGAGACCCAGTGCTTC.

This clonotype has just one count. This sequence joins TRBV5-1 and TRBJ1-1, with TRBD1 identical over 7 bases. This CDR3 has 14 residues. CDR1 and CDR2 from the germline V gene are SGHRS and YFSETQ. V lost 2 bases to trimming and J lost 7 bases; unmatched junction nucleotides: 8. For the CDR3, the DNA is TGCGCCAGCAGCTTTCAAGGGGGCGGCTATGAAGCTTTCTTT. Protein sequence: CASSFQGGGYEAFF.

This chain joins TRBV7-2 and TRBJ2-7, with D maybe TRBD1 (6 bases). CDR3 size: 14 residues. Per the germline V gene, CDR1 is SGHTA and CDR2 is FQGNSA. Deletions cut 6 bases from V and 2 bases from J, with 14 bases between. DNA of the CDR3: TGTGCCAGCAGTCTCCCGGGACATGCCTACGAGCAGTACTTC. It is translated as CASSLPGHAYEQYF.

Many counts were recorded for this clonotype. The chain is built from TRBV29-1 and TRBJ2-1; TRBD2 is a possible D gene (6 bases). The CDR3 extends over 13 amino acids. In germline, CDR1 is SQVTM, CDR2 ANQGSEA. Trimming shortened V by 8 bases and J by 4 bases, and 15 bases separated the two germline ends. CDR3 residues: CSTTGEEYNEQFF. Here the CDR3 DNA reads TGCAGCACGACGGGGGAGGAGTACAATGAGCAGTTCTTC.

This clonotype was seen just once. The chain couples TRBV12-3 or TRBV12-4 to TRBJ2-3; D may be TRBD2 (5 bases). The ends were cut back, 5 bases at V and 8 bases at J, with 23 bases in the middle. The CDR3 covers 16 residues. The CDR3 bases are TGTGCCAGCAGTACGAGGCGGGTTGACCGACCTCCTACGCAGTATTTT. This sequence encodes CASSTRRVDRPPTQYF.

The V call is TRBV12-3 or TRBV12-4, the J call TRBJ2-7, with 7 bases fitting TRBD1. The length of the CDR3 is 15 residues. V lost 6 bases and J lost 0; bases outside the gene matches: 8. The DNA for the CDR3 is TGTGCCAGCAGGCACACAGGGGCGAGCTCCTACGAGCAGTACTTC. Translated: CASRHTGASSYEQYF.

The chain is built from TRBV6-5 and TRBJ2-2; TRBD1 might be the D (6 bases). CDR1 MNHEY and CDR2 SVGAGI come from the germline V gene. This CDR3 has 13 residues. Deletions cut 8 bases from V and 6 bases from J, with 13 bases between. CDR3 amino acids: CASGRGVAGELFF. In DNA form, the CDR3 reads TGTGCCAGCGGCAGGGGAGTCGCCGGGGAGCTGTTTTTT.

This clonotype was found a few times. The chain carries TRBV3-1 and TRBJ1-2, with 10 bases identical to TRBD1. The V gene end was trimmed by 6 bases and the J gene end by 8 bases; junction bases not matched to a gene: 6. The germline CDR1 and CDR2 sequences are LGHDT and YNNKEL (reference sequence). The CDR3 has 13 amino acids. The CDR3 sequence is CASRRQGAEGYTF. In nucleotides, the CDR3 is TGTGCCAGCAGACGACAGGGGGCAGAAGGCTACACCTTC.

The rearrangement joins TRBV27 to TRBJ2-5; D remains ambiguous. V shed 0 bases and J shed 1 base, with 3 bases lying between them. The CDR3 totals 13 residues. The germline gives CDR1 MNHEY, CDR2 SMNVEV (reference sequence). The CDR3 sequence is CASSLSLQETQYF. For the CDR3, the DNA is TGTGCCAGCAGTTTATCCCTCCAAGAGACCCAGTACTTC.

The rearrangement links TRBV7-2 to TRBJ2-1; D is uncertain. V was pared by 3 bases and J by 12 bases, with 12 bases between. CDR1 is SGHTA and CDR2 is FQGNSA in the germline V gene. The CDR3 has 12 amino acids. CDR3: CASSLRTPVQFF. In DNA form, the CDR3 reads TGTGCCAGCAGCTTGAGGACCCCCGTGCAGTTCTTC.

J is TRBJ2-3 and V is TRBV7-9; a weak D match, TRBD1 (7 bases). Deletions cut 5 bases from V and 2 bases from J, with 17 bases between. The V gene's germline CDR1 is SEHNR and CDR2 FQNEAQ (reference sequence). The CDR3 extends over 16 amino acids. CDR3 nucleotide sequence: TGTGCCAGCAGCCCAGGGGGGCGGGTCGCCACAGATACGCAGTATTTT. Residues: CASSPGGRVATDTQYF.

The rearrangement joins TRBV5-1 to TRBJ2-7; a possible D gene is TRBD1 (5 bases). Trimming shortened V by 8 bases and J by 0 bases, and 12 bases separated the two germline ends. There are 13 residues in the CDR3. The germline V gene has CDR1 SGHRS and CDR2 YFSETQ. The CDR3 is CASGQGVSYEQYF. The CDR3 DNA is TGCGCCAGTGGACAAGGCGTCTCCTACGAGCAGTACTTC.